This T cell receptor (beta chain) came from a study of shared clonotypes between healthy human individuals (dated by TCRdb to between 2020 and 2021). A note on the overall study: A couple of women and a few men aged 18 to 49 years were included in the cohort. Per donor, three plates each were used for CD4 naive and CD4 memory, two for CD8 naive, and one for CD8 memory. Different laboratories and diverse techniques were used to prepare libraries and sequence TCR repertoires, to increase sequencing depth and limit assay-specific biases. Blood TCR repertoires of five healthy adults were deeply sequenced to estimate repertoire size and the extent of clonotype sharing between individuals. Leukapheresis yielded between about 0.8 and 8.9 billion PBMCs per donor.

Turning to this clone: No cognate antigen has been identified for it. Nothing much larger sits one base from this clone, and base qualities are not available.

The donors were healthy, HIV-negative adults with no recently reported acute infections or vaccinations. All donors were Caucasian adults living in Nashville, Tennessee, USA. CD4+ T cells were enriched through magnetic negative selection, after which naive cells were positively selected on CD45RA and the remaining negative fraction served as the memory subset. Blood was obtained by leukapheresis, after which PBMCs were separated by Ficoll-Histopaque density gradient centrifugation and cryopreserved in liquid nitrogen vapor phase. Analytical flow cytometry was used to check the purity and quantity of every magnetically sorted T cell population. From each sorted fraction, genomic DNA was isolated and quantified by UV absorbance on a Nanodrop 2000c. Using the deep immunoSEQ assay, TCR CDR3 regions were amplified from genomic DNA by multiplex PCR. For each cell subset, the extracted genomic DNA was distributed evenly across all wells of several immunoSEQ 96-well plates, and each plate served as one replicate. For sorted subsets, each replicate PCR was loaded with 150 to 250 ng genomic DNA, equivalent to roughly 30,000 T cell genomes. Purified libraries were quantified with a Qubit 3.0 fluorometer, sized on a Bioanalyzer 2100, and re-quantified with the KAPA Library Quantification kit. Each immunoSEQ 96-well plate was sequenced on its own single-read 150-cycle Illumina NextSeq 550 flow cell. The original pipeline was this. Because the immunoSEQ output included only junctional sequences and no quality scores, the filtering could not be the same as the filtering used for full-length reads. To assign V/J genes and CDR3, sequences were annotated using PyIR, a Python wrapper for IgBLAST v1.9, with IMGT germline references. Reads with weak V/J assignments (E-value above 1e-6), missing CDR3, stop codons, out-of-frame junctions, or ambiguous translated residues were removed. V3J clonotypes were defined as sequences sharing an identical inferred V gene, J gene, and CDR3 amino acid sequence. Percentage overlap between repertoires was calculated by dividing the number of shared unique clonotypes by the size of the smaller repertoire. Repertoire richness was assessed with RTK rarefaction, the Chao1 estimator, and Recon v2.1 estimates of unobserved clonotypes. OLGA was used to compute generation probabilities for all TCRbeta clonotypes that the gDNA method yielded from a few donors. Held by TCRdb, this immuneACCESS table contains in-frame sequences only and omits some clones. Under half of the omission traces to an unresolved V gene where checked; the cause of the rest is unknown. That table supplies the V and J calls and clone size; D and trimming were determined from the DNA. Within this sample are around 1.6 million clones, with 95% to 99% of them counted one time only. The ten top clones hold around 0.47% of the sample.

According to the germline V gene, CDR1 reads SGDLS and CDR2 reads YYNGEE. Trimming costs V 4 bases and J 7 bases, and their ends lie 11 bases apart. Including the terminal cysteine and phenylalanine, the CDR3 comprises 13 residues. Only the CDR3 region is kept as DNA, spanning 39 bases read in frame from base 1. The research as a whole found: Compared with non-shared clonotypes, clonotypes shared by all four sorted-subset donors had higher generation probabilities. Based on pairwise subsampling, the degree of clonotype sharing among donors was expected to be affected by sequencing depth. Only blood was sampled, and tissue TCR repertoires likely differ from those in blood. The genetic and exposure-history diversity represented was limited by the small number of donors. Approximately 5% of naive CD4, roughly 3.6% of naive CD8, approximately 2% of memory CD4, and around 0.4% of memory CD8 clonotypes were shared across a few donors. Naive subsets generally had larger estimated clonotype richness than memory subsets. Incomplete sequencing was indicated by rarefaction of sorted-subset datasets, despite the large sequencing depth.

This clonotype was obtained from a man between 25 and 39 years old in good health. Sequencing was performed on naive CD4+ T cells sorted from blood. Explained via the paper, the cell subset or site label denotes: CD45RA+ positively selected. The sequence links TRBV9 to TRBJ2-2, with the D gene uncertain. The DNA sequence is TGTGCCAGCAGCCTACGTGAGGTCGGGGAGCTGTTTTTT. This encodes CASSLREVGELFF.